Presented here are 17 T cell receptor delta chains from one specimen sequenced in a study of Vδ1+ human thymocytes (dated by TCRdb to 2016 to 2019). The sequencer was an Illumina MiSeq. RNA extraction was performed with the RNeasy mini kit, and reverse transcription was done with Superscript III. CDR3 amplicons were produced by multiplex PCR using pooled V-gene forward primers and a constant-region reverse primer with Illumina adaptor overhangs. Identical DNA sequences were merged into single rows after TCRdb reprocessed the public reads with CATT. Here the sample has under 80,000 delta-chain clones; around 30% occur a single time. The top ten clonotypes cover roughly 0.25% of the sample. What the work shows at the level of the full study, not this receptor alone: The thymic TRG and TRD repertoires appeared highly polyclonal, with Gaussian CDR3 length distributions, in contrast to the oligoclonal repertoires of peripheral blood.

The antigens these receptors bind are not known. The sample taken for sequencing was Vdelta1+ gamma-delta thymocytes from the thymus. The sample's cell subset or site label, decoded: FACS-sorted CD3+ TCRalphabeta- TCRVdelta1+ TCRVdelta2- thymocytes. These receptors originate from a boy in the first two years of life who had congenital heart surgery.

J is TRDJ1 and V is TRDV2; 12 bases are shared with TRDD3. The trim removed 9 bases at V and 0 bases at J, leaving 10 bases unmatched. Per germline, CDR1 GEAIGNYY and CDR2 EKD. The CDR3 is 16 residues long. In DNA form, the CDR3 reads TGTGCCACCGGTACTGGGGGATACACATACACCGATAAACTCATCTTT. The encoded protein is CATGTGGYTYTDKLIF.

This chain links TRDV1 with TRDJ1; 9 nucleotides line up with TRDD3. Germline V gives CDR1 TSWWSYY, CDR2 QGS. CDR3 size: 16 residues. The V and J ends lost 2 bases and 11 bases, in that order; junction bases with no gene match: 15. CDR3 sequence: CALGEYHPLGELGLIF. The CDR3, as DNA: TGTGCTCTTGGGGAATACCACCCACTGGGGGAGTTGGGGCTCATCTTT.

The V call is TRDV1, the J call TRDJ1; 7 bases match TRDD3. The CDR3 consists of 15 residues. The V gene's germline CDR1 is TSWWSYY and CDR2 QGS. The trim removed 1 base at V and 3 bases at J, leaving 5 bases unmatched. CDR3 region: CALGEPGIPPDKLIF. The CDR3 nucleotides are TGTGCTCTTGGGGAACCAGGGATACCCCCCGATAAACTCATCTTT.

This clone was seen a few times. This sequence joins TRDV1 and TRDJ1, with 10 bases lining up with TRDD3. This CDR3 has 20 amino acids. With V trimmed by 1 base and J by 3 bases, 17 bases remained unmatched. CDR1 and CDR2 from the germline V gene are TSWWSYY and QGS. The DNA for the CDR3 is TGTGCTCTTGGGGAACCTCACCAGCTACGGTCCTGGGGGATATCCGATAAACTCATCTTT. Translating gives CALGEPHQLRSWGISDKLIF.

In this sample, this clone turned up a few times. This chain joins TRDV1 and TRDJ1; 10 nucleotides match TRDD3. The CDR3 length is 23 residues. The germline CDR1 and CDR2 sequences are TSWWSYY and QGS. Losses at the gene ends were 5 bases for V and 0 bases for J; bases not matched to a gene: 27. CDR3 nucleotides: TGTGCTCTTGGGAATTATCTCCGGGTCTGGGGGTCCGGTACTGGGGGATACACCGATAAACTCATCTTT. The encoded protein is CALGNYLRVWGSGTGGYTDKLIF.

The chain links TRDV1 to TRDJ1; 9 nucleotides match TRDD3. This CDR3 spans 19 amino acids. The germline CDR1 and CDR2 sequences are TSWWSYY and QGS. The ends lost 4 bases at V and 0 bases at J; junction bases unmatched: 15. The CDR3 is CALGGLLTGGYPDTDKLIF. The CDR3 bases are TGTGCTCTTGGGGGACTACTTACGGGGGGATACCCCGACACCGATAAACTCATCTTT.

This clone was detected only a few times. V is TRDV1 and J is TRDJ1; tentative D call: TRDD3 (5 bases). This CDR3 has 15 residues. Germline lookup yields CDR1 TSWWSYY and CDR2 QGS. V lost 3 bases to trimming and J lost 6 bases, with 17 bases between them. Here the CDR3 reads CALGDRCGGSHKLIF. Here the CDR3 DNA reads TGTGCTCTTGGGGATCGCTGCGGGGGGTCGCATAAACTCATCTTT.

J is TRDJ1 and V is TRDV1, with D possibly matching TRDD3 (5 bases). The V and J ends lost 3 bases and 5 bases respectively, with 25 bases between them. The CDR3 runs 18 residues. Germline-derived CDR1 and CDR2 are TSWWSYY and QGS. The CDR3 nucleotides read TGTGCTCTTGGGGAGTCTAGCCCCCCTGGGTGTACTGTGGATAAACTCATCTTT. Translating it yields CALGESSPPGCTVDKLIF.

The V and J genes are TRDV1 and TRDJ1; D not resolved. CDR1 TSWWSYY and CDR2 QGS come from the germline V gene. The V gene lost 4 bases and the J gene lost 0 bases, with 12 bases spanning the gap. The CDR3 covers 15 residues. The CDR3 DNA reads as TGTGCTCTTGGGGCCGACTACTCCCACACCGATAAACTCATCTTT. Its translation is CALGADYSHTDKLIF.

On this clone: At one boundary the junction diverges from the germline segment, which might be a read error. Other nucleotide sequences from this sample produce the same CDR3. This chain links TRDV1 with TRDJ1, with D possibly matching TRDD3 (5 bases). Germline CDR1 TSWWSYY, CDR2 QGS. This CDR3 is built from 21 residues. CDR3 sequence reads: CALGELHSRGPTPSNTNKLIF. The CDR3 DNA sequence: TGTGCTCTTGGGGAACTCCATTCCAGGGGGCCGACCCCATCCAACACCAATAAACTCATCTTT.

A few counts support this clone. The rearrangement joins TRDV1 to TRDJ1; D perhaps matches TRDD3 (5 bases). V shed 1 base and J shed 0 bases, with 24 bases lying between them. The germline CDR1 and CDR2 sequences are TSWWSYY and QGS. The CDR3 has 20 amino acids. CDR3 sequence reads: CALGEHYHSEGTVHTDKLIF. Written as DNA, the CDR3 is TGTGCTCTTGGGGAACACTACCATTCCGAGGGGACTGTACACACCGATAAACTCATCTTT.

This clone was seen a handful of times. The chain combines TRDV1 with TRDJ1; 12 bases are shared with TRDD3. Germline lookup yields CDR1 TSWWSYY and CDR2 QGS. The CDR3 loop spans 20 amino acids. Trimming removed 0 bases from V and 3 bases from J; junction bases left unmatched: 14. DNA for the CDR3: TGTGCTCTTGGGGAACTAGGACGCAAGACTGGGGGATACTTAGCCGATAAACTCATCTTT. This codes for CALGELGRKTGGYLADKLIF.

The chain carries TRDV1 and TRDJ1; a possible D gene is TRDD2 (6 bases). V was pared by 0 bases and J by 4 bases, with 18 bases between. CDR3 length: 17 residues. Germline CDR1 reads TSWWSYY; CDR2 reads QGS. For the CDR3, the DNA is TGTGCTCTTGGGGAACTTCCTACCGTGACTAGGGACGATAAACTCATCTTT. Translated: CALGELPTVTRDDKLIF.

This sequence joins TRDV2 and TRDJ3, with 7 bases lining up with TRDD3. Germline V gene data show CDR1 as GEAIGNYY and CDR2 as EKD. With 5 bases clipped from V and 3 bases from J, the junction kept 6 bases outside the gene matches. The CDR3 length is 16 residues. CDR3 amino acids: CACAPPGGWDTRQMFF. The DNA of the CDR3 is TGTGCCTGTGCTCCCCCTGGGGGCTGGGACACCCGACAGATGTTTTTC.

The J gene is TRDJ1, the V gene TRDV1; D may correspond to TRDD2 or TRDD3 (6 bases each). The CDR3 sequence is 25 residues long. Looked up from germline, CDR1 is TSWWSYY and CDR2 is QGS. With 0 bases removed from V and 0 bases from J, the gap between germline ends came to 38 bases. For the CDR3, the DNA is TGTGCTCTTGGGGAACTAATCGAGCCCTCCTACGGGTACCGGGGGAGCGTGATGTACACCGATAAACTCATCTTT. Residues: CALGELIEPSYGYRGSVMYTDKLIF.

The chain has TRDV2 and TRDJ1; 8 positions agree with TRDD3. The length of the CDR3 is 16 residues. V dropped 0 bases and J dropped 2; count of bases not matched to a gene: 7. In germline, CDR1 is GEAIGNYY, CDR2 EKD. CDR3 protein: CACDTWGYRRTDKLIF. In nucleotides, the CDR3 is TGTGCCTGTGACACCTGGGGATACCGTAGGACCGATAAACTCATCTTT.

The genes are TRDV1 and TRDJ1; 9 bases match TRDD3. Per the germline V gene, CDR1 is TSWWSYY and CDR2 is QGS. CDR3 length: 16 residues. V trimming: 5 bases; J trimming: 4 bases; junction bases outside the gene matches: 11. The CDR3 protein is CALGLLTGGANDKLIF. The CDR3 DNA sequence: TGTGCTCTTGGGCTTCTTACTGGGGGAGCAAACGATAAACTCATCTTT.